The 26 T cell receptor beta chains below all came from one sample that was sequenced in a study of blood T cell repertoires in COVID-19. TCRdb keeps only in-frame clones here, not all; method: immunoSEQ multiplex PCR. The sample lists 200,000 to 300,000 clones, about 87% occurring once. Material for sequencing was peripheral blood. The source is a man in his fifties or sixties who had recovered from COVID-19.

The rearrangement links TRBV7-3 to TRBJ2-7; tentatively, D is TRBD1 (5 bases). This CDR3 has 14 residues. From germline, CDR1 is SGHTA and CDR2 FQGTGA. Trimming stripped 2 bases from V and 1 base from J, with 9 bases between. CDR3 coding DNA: TGTGCCAGCAGCTTATCAGGGTCGTCCTACGAGCAGTACTTC. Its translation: CASSLSGSSYEQYF.

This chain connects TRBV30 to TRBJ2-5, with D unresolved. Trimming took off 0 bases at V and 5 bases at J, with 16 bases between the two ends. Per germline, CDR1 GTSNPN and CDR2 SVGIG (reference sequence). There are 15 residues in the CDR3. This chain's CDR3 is CAWSVRQRVRETQYF. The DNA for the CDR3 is TGTGCCTGGAGTGTACGGCAGCGCGTACGGGAGACCCAGTACTTC.

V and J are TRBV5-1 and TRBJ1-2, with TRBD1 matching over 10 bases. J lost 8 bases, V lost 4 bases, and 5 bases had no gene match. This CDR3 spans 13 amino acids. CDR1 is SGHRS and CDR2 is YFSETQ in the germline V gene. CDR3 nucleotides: TGCGCCAGCAGCCGACAGGGGGCAAGCGGCTACACCTTC. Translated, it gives CASSRQGASGYTF.

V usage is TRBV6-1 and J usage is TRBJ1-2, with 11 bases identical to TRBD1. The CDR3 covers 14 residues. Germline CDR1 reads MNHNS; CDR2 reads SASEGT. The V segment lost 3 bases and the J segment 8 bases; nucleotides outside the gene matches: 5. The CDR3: CASSEDRGLSGYTF. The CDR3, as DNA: TGTGCCAGCAGTGAGGACAGGGGGCTAAGCGGCTACACCTTC.

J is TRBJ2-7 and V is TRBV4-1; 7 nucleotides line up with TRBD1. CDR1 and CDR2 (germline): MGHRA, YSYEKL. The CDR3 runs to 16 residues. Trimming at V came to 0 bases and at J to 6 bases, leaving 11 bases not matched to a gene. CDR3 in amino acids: CASSQDKTGISVEQYF. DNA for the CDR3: TGCGCCAGCAGCCAAGATAAGACAGGGATATCGGTCGAGCAGTACTTC.

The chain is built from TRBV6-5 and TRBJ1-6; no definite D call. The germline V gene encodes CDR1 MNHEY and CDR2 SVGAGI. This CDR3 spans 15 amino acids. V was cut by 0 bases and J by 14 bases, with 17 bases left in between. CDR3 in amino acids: CASSYSPGALETLHF. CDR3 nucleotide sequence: TGTGCCAGCAGTTACTCACCGGGAGCCCTTGAGACCCTCCACTTT.

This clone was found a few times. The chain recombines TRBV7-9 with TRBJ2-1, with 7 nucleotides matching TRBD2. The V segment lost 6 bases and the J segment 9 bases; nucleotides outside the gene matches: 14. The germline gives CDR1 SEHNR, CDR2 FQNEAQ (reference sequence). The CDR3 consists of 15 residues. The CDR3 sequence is CASSWGAGRVFEQFF. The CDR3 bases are TGTGCCAGCAGTTGGGGCGCGGGGAGGGTTTTTGAGCAGTTCTTC.

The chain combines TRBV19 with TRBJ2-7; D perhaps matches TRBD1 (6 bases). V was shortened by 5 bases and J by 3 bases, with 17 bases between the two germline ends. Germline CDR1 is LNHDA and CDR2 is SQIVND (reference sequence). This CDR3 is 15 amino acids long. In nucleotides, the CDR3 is TGTGCCAGTAGTGACGATGGACAGCATCTCTACGAGCAGTACTTC. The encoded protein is CASSDDGQHLYEQYF.

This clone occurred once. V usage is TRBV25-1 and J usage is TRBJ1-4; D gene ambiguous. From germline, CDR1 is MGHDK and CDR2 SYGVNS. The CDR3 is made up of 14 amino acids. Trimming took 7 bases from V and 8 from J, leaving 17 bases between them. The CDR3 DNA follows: TGTGCCAGCATAGGAGGGTTGGTTGGAGAAAAACTGTTTTTT. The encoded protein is CASIGGLVGEKLFF.

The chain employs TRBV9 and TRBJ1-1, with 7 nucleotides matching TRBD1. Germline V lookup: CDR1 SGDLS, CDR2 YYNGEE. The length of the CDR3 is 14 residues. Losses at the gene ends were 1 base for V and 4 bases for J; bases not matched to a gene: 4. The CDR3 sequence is CASSVTQGVTEAFF. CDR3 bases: TGTGCCAGCAGCGTAACCCAGGGGGTCACTGAAGCTTTCTTT.

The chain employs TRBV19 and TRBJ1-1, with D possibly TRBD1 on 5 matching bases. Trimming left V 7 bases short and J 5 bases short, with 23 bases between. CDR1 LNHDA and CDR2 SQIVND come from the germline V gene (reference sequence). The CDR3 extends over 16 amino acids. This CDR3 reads CASNPWRGGVGTEAFF. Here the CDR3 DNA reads TGTGCCAGTAATCCCTGGAGGGGAGGAGTGGGAACTGAAGCTTTCTTT.

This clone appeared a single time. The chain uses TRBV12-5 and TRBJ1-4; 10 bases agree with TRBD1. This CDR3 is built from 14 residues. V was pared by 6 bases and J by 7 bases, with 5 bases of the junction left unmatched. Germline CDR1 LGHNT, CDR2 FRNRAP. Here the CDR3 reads CASGRDRGSEKLFF. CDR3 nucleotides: TGTGCTAGTGGAAGGGACAGGGGCTCTGAAAAACTGTTTTTT.

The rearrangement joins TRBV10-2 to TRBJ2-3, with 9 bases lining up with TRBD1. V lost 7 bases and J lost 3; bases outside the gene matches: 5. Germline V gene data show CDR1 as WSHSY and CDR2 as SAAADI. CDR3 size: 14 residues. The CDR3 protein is CASTRTGVTDTQYF. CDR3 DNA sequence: TGCGCCAGCACCCGGACAGGGGTGACAGATACGCAGTATTTT.

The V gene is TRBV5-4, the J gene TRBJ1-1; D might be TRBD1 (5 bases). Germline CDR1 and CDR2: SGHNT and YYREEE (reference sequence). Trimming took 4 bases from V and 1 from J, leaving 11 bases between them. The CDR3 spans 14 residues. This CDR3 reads CASSADSTNTEAFF. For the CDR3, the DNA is TGTGCCAGCAGCGCAGACAGCACGAACACTGAAGCTTTCTTT.

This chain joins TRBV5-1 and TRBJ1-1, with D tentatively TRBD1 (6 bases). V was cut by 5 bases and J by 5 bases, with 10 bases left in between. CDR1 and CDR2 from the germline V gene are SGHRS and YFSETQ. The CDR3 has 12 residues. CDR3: CASSPDRTEAFF. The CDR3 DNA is TGCGCCAGCAGTCCGGACAGAACTGAAGCTTTCTTT.

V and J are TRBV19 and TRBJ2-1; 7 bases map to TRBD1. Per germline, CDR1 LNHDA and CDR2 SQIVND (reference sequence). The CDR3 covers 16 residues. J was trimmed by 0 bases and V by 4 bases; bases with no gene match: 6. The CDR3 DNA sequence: TGTGCCAGTAGTAACCGGGACAGCAGCTCCTACAATGAGCAGTTCTTC. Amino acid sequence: CASSNRDSSSYNEQFF.

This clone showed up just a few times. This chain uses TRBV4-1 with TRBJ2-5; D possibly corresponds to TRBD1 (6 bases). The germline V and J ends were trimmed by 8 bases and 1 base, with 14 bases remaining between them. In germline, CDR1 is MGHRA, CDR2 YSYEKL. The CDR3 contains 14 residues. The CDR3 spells CASSQGGAQETQYF. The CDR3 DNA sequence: TGCGCCAGCTCACAAGGGGGAGCCCAAGAGACCCAGTACTTC.

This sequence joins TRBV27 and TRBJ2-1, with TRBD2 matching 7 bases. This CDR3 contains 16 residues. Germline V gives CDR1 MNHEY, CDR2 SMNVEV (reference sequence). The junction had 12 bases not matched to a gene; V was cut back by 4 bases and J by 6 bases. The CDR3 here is CASSWGGHGRANEQFF. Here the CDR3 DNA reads TGTGCCAGCAGTTGGGGCGGACATGGGAGGGCCAATGAGCAGTTCTTC.

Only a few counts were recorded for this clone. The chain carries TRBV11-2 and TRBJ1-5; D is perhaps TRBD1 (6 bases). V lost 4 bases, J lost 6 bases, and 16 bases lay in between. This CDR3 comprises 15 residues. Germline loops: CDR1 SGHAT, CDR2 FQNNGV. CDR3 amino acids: CASSSDSQGRQPQHF. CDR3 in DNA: TGTGCCAGCAGCTCGGATAGTCAGGGGCGTCAGCCCCAGCATTTT.

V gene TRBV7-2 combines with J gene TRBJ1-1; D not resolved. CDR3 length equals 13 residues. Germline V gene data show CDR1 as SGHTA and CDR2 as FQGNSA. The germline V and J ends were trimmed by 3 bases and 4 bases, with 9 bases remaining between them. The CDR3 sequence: CASSFRGSTEAFF. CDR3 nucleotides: TGTGCCAGCAGCTTCCGAGGTAGCACTGAAGCTTTCTTT. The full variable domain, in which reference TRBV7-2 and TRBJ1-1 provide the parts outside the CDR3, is GAGVSQSPSNKVTEKGKDVELRCDPISGHTALYWYRQSLGQGLEFLIYFQGNSAPDKSGLPSDRFSAERTGGSVSTLTIQRTQQEDSAVYLCASSFRGSTEAFFGQGTRLTVV.

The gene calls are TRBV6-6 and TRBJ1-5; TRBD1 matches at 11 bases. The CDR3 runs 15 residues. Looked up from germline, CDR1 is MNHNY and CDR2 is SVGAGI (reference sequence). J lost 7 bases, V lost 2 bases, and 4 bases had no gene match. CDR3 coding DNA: TGTGCCAGCAGTTACCGGACAGGGGGCAGGCAGCCCCAGCATTTT. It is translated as CASSYRTGGRQPQHF.

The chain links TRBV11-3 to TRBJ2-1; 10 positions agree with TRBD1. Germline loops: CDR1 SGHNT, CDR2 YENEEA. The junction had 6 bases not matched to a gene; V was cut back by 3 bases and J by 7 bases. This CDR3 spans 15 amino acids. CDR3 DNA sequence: TGTGCCAGCAGCTTTTCCGGGACAGGGGTAAATGAGCAGTTCTTC. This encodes CASSFSGTGVNEQFF.

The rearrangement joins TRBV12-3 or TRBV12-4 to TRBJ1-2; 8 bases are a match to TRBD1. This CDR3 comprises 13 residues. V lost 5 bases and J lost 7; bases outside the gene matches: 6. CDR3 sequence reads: CASSPTGGRGYTF. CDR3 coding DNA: TGTGCCAGCAGTCCTACAGGGGGACGTGGCTACACCTTC.

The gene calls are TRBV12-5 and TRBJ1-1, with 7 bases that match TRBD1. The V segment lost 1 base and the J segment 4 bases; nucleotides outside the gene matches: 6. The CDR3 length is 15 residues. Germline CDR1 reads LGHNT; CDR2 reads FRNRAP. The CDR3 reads CASGLARQGGTEAFF. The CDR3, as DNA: TGTGCTAGTGGTTTGGCCCGACAGGGCGGCACTGAAGCTTTCTTT.

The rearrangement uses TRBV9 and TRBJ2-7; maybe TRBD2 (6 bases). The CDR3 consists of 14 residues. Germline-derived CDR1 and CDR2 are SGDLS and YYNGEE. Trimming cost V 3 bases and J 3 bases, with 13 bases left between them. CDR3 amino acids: CASSARDGGYEQYF. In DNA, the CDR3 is TGTGCCAGCAGCGCCCGGGACGGGGGCTACGAGCAGTACTTC.

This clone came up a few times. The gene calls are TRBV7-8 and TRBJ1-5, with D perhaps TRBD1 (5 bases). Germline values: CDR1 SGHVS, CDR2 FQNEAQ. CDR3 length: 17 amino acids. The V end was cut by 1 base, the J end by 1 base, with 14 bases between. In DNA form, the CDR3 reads TGTGCCAGCAGCTTAGGGAAAGGAGGGGTAAGCAATCAGCCCCAGCATTTT. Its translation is CASSLGKGGVSNQPQHF.